This TCR beta chain was identified during a study of shared clonotypes between healthy human individuals. Data came from immunoSEQ multiplex PCR; TCRdb stores just in-frame clones and leaves some out. The sample contains 1 million to 1.3 million clones, around three quarters of which appear only once. V lost 2 bases and J lost 3; bases outside the gene matches: 3. This CDR3 has 15 amino acids. The V gene's germline CDR1 is MNHNY and CDR2 SVGAGI (reference sequence). Findings and limits, study-wide: Clonotypes which were not shared had lower generation probabilities than clonotypes that all four donors shared.

This clone came up many times. Its cognate antigen is unknown. This chain uses TRBV6-6 with TRBJ2-7; TRBD2 agrees at 11 bases. What was sequenced was memory CD4+ T cells from PBMCs. The subset: CD45RA-negative fraction. This receptor was obtained from a man between 18 and 35 years old in good health. Some clones in this sample may be carry-over from other donors' samples. This CDR3 reads CASSYDGTSGYEQYF. The CDR3 coding sequence is TGTGCCAGCAGTTACGATGGGACTAGCGGCTACGAGCAGTACTTC.